Shown below are 22 T cell receptor beta chains from a single sample sequenced in a study of CD8+ T cells in alopecia areata (dated by TCRdb to 2016 to 2018). The library was made by the immunoSEQ multiplex PCR assay. RNA was extracted from all samples and reverse transcribed into cDNA, which served as template for TCR sequencing. TCRdb limited this immuneACCESS table to in-frame rearrangements with V and J called. A share of clones is missing; checked studies link under half to unresolved V genes, and the rest is unexplained. The sample has some 170,000 clones on record, roughly 60% of them singletons. The ten largest clones capture under 20% of the sample. The meaning of the sample's treatment or condition label: oral pan-JAK inhibitor, 5-10 mg twice daily. The material sequenced was CD4+ T cells sorted from blood, taken at approximately week 56, from a patient treated with tofacitinib. Every receptor here comes from a human donor with alopecia areata.

CDR3 DNA: TGTGCCAGTCGACAGGCAGCCAAAAACATTCAGTACTTC. Translating it yields CASRQAAKNIQYF. The rearrangement joins TRBV27 to TRBJ2-4; D is perhaps TRBD1 (6 bases). The CDR3 has 13 residues. Trimming left V 9 bases short and J 0 bases short, with 9 bases between. Germline V lookup: CDR1 MNHEY, CDR2 SMNVEV (reference sequence).

This chain joins TRBV7-2 and TRBJ2-5, with D maybe TRBD2 (5 bases). V was trimmed by 1 base and J by 4 bases, leaving 13 bases between them. This CDR3 has 15 residues. Germline CDR1 SGHTA, CDR2 FQGNSA. CDR3 nucleotides: TGTGCCAGCAGCTTAGTCGGGTCACTAGGAGAGACCCAGTACTTC. Translating it yields CASSLVGSLGETQYF.

The chain combines TRBV30 with TRBJ1-5; TRBD1 might be the D (5 bases). The V gene lost 0 bases and the J gene lost 6 bases, with 15 bases spanning the gap. This CDR3 is 15 amino acids long. Germline loops: CDR1 GTSNPN, CDR2 SVGIG (reference sequence). CDR3 bases: TGTGCCTGGAGTGTATCCGGAGGGGTGGGTCAGCCCCAGCATTTT. It codes for CAWSVSGGVGQPQHF. The full variable domain, completed using reference TRBV30 and TRBJ1-5, is SQTIHQWPATLVQPVGSPLSLECTVEGTSNPNLYWYRQAAGRGLQLLFYSVGIGQISSEVPQNLSASRPQDRQFILSSKKLLLSDSGFYLCAWSVSGGVGQPQHFGDGTRLSIL.

This clone has only a few counts. This chain joins TRBV6-1 and TRBJ1-6; D gene ambiguous. Trimming left V 1 base short and J 7 bases short, with 11 bases between. The length of the CDR3 is 15 residues. The V gene's germline CDR1 is MNHNS and CDR2 SASEGT. For the CDR3, the DNA is TGTGCCAGCAGTGAAGTTGGGGTTGGCAATTCACCCCTCCACTTT. The encoded protein is CASSEVGVGNSPLHF.

This clone was observed a few times. The chain has TRBV6-5 and TRBJ2-5; no definite D call. Per germline, CDR1 MNHEY and CDR2 SVGAGI. Between the trimmed V and J ends, which lost 0 bases and 4 bases, there was a span of 6 bases. There are 13 residues in the CDR3. The CDR3 reads CASSYSYGETQYF. The CDR3, as DNA: TGTGCCAGCAGTTACTCTTACGGAGAGACCCAGTACTTC.

The chain couples TRBV10-2 to TRBJ2-2; unclear D gene. There are 13 residues in the CDR3. CDR1 and CDR2 (germline): WSHSY, SAAADI. With 9 bases removed from V and 7 bases from J, the gap between germline ends came to 15 bases. The CDR3 DNA sequence: TGCGCCAGTTCCCAGTCCGGCGGCGGGGAGCTGTTTTTT. It is translated as CASSQSGGGELFF.

V and J are TRBV9 and TRBJ1-2, with D maybe TRBD1 (6 bases). V shed 2 bases and J shed 7 bases, with 21 bases lying between them. Germline lookup yields CDR1 SGDLS and CDR2 YYNGEE. The CDR3 has 16 residues. The CDR3 bases are TGTGCCAGCAGCGTCTCGACGGCAGGGGCCCTGGGTGGCTACACCTTC. This translates into CASSVSTAGALGGYTF.

The chain is built from TRBV5-1 and TRBJ2-1; 8 nucleotides line up with TRBD1. Per the germline V gene, CDR1 is SGHRS and CDR2 is YFSETQ. Losses at the gene ends were 6 bases for V and 1 base for J; bases not matched to a gene: 3. This CDR3 has 14 amino acids. In DNA form, the CDR3 reads TGCGCCAGCAACCGACAGGGGTCCTACAATGAGCAGTTCTTC. Amino acid sequence: CASNRQGSYNEQFF. The complete variable domain, with remaining parts taken from reference TRBV5-1 and TRBJ2-1, reads KAGVTQTPRYLIKTRGQQVTLSCSPISGHRSVSWYQQTPGQGLQFLFEYFSETQRNKGNFPGRFSGRQFSNSRSEMNVSTLELGDSALYLCASNRQGSYNEQFFGPGTRLTVL.

This chain uses TRBV11-2 with TRBJ1-1; weak D call: TRBD1 (5 bases). V was clipped by 2 bases and J by 10 bases, with 14 bases between them. This CDR3 contains 13 residues. The germline V gene encodes CDR1 SGHAT and CDR2 FQNNGV. CDR3 bases: TGTGCCAGCAGCTTATTATCGGGGGAGGTAGCTTTCTTT. Translation gives CASSLLSGEVAFF.

This clone was seen a few times. The chain couples TRBV29-1 to TRBJ1-2; D may be TRBD1 (6 bases). V was shortened by 2 bases and J by 7 bases, with 14 bases between the two germline ends. The germline CDR1 and CDR2 sequences are SQVTM and ANQGSEA. CDR3 length equals 13 residues. The CDR3, as DNA: TGCAGCGTTGAAACCGGGACAAGGGGTGGCTACACCTTC. Protein sequence: CSVETGTRGGYTF.

This chain connects TRBV23-1 to TRBJ1-5, with 10 bases fitting TRBD1. TRBV23-1 is an ORF; its function is uncertain. CDR3 length: 16 amino acids. J lost 7 bases, V lost 2 bases, and 8 bases had no gene match. The CDR3 spells CASSQRRQGAEQPQHF. The CDR3 nucleotides are TGCGCCAGCAGTCAACGAAGACAGGGGGCTGAACAGCCCCAGCATTTT.

The rearrangement uses TRBV27 and TRBJ1-3, with 7 positions matching TRBD1. CDR3 length: 14 amino acids. V lost 6 bases and J lost 0; bases outside the gene matches: 2. CDR1 is MNHEY, CDR2 SMNVEV, per germline (reference sequence). The CDR3 nucleotides are TGTGCCAGCAGGCGACAGGGCTCTGGAAACACCATATATTTT. Residues: CASRRQGSGNTIYF.

For the CDR3, the DNA is TGCGCCAGCAGCCAAGTAGGTAACACTGAAGCTTTCTTT. It encodes CASSQVGNTEAFF. This chain links TRBV4-1 with TRBJ1-1; D uncertain. The ends were cut back, 1 base at V and 2 bases at J, with 5 bases in the middle. Germline CDR1 and CDR2: MGHRA and YSYEKL. The CDR3 is 13 amino acids.

The rearrangement links TRBV6-5 to TRBJ1-1; D possibly corresponds to TRBD1 (5 bases). V was clipped by 6 bases and J by 3 bases, with 14 bases between them. CDR1 MNHEY and CDR2 SVGAGI come from the germline V gene. The CDR3 is made up of 14 amino acids. CDR3 DNA: TGTGCCAGCAGAGGAGATCAGGGTTACACTGAAGCTTTCTTT. Translation: CASRGDQGYTEAFF.

Turning to this clone: The same CDR3 also results from other DNA sequences found in this sample. V usage is TRBV5-1 and J usage is TRBJ2-1; TRBD1 matches at 9 bases. The V segment lost 2 bases and the J segment 3 bases; nucleotides outside the gene matches: 3. CDR1 is SGHRS and CDR2 is YFSETQ in the germline V gene. This CDR3 spans 15 amino acids. The DNA of the CDR3 is TGCGCCAGCAGCTTAGGACAGGGGAGCTACAATGAGCAGTTCTTC. Its translation: CASSLGQGSYNEQFF.

The chain recombines TRBV30 with TRBJ2-1; 8 bases agree with TRBD2. Germline V gene data show CDR1 as GTSNPN and CDR2 as SVGIG (reference sequence). The length of the CDR3 is 15 residues. V trimming: 4 bases; J trimming: 9 bases; junction bases outside the gene matches: 14. The DNA for the CDR3 is TGTGCCTGGACCCTACCCAGCGGGGGCCGGGTTGAGCAGTTCTTC. Protein sequence: CAWTLPSGGRVEQFF.

CDR3 in DNA: TGTGCCAGCAGCCAGGACCGGAACAATGAGCAGTTCTTC. Its protein is CASSQDRNNEQFF. This chain joins TRBV4-2 and TRBJ2-1; D is ambiguous. Germline-derived CDR1 and CDR2 are LGHNA and YNFKEQ. The germline V and J ends were trimmed by 3 bases and 5 bases, with 8 bases remaining between them. The CDR3 contains 13 residues.

This clone was counted only a few times. The CDR3 DNA follows: TGTGCCAGCAGCTCCCGGACTAGCGCCGAGACCCAGTACTTC. It codes for CASSSRTSAETQYF. This chain connects TRBV7-9 to TRBJ2-5; 9 bases are shared with TRBD2. Trimming at V came to 4 bases and at J to 5 bases, leaving 5 bases not matched to a gene. The CDR3 spans 14 residues. Germline V CDR1 and CDR2: SEHNR, FQNEAQ (reference sequence).

The chain recombines TRBV9 with TRBJ1-2; 9 nucleotides align to TRBD1. J lost 9 bases, V lost 3 bases, and 9 bases had no gene match. The CDR3 loop spans 14 amino acids. Germline V lookup: CDR1 SGDLS, CDR2 YYNGEE. CDR3 sequence reads: CASSASGQGKSYTF. In DNA form, the CDR3 reads TGTGCCAGCAGCGCCTCCGGACAGGGGAAGAGCTACACCTTC.

V usage is TRBV4-1 and J usage is TRBJ2-3; D is unresolved. The germline CDR1 and CDR2 sequences are MGHRA and YSYEKL. This CDR3 has 14 amino acids. Deletions cut 0 bases from V and 2 bases from J, with 6 bases between. This chain's CDR3 is CASSQEANTDTQYF. The CDR3 coding sequence is TGCGCCAGCAGCCAAGAAGCGAACACAGATACGCAGTATTTT.

J is TRBJ2-5 and V is TRBV2, with 9 bases identical to TRBD1. Per germline, CDR1 SNHLY and CDR2 FYNNEI. The CDR3 spans 13 residues. V was clipped by 7 bases and J by 5 bases; unmatched bases: 5. The CDR3 here is CASKWDRVETQYF. The CDR3, as DNA: TGTGCCAGCAAGTGGGACAGGGTGGAGACCCAGTACTTC.

The chain combines TRBV2 with TRBJ1-6; unclear D gene. V was shortened by 5 bases and J by 14 bases, with 10 bases between the two germline ends. In germline, CDR1 is SNHLY, CDR2 FYNNEI. This CDR3 has 11 amino acids. CDR3 amino acids: CASSLDPSLHF. Here the CDR3 DNA reads TGTGCCAGCAGTCTGGACCCGTCCCTCCACTTT.